This T cell receptor beta chain was sequenced in a study of T cell responses to AZD1222 COVID-19 vaccine. Germline V lookup: CDR1 LGHDT, CDR2 YNNKEL (reference sequence). There are 13 residues in the CDR3. With 2 bases removed from V and 6 bases from J, the gap between germline ends came to 8 bases. Notes on the study in general: There were vaccine-associated CD4 TCRs across spike, dominant at 160-218 and 743-854. Donors in the cohort were predominantly white British and more often female, and clonal diversity was possibly underestimated.

To note about this clone: Antigen specificity is unknown.

Repertoires were generated with immunoSEQ multiplex PCR, while TCRdb's copy carries only in-frame clones and drops some. The sample yields under 200,000 clones, 87% seen once. This sample comprised peripheral blood, obtained on day 0 of MenACWY control vaccination. This clonotype originated in an adult in good health. This chain links TRBV3-1 (or the pseudogene TRBV3-2) with TRBJ1-5; D remains unclear. The CDR3 nucleotides are TGTGCCAGCAGCCAAAGCCAGTTTCAGCCCCAGCATTTT. Its protein product is CASSQSQFQPQHF.